Following are 10 T cell receptor beta chains from one sample sequenced in a study of response to subunit inactivated influenza vaccine. MiXCR, run by TCRdb on the RT-PCR reads, gives a single entry per CDR3 protein. The table records around 570,000 distinct CDR3 sequences, about 11% of them present only once. This sample also appeared in a second study, on T cells expressing NK-cell markers. As reported in that work: The cDNA for TCR beta came from 5'RACE template switching with UMIs.

The specimen comprised PBMCs from blood, sampled on the day of vaccination. The receptors were sampled from a man in his fifties or sixties who received an inactivated influenza vaccine.

The V call is TRBV11-2, the J call TRBJ2-7, with D perhaps matching TRBD1 (5 bases). The V gene lost 5 bases and the J gene lost 0 bases, with 23 bases spanning the gap. This CDR3 comprises 18 residues. Germline CDR1 and CDR2: SGHAT and FQNNGV. This chain's CDR3 is CASSTPIRVGPYSYEQYF. CDR3 sequence (DNA): TGTGCCAGCAGCACCCCGATCAGGGTCGGGCCCTACTCCTACGAGCAGTACTTC.

This clonotype was found a few times. The chain combines TRBV7-3 with TRBJ2-2; 9 bases line up with TRBD2. Germline loops: CDR1 SGHTA, CDR2 FQGTGA. The CDR3 consists of 15 residues. Trimming removed 4 bases from V and 1 base from J; junction bases left unmatched: 1. In DNA, the CDR3 is TGTGCCAGCAGCTCACTAGCGGGGAACACCGGGGAGCTGTTTTTT. This translates into CASSSLAGNTGELFF.

J is TRBJ2-3 and V is TRBV20-1; TRBD1 matches 11 bases. This CDR3 comprises 16 residues. V was pared by 1 base and J by 5 bases, with 8 bases of the junction left unmatched. The germline V gene encodes CDR1 DFQATT and CDR2 SNEGSKA (reference sequence). The CDR3, as DNA: TGCAGTGCTAGAGTCCCGGGACAGGGGGTTAGAGATACGCAGTATTTT. Translation: CSARVPGQGVRDTQYF.

The J gene is TRBJ1-2, the V gene TRBV7-9; TRBD1 might be the D (5 bases). This CDR3 spans 15 amino acids. V shed 4 bases and J shed 4 bases, with 16 bases lying between them. Germline V gives CDR1 SEHNR, CDR2 FQNEAQ (reference sequence). The CDR3 spells CASSSEIAGSYGYTF. The DNA of the CDR3 is TGTGCCAGCAGCTCAGAGATCGCAGGGAGCTATGGCTACACCTTC.

The sample holds a few counts of this clonotype. The gene calls are TRBV20-1 and TRBJ1-4; 8 nucleotides align to TRBD1. Germline values: CDR1 DFQATT, CDR2 SNEGSKA (reference sequence). The CDR3 spans 16 residues. Trimming cost V 7 bases and J 2 bases; bases outside gene matches: 12. This CDR3 is CSVRRGLLGTNEKLFF. Here the CDR3 DNA reads TGCAGTGTTCGCAGGGGGCTCTTGGGGACTAATGAAAAACTGTTTTTT.

The V gene is TRBV9, the J gene TRBJ2-6; a possible D gene is TRBD1 (6 bases). Germline CDR1 reads SGDLS; CDR2 reads YYNGEE. V was pared by 0 bases and J by 0 bases, with 10 bases between. The CDR3 spans 17 residues. The DNA for the CDR3 is TGTGCCAGCAGCGTAGAGCCGGGACACTCTGGGGCCAACGTCCTGACTTTC. As protein: CASSVEPGHSGANVLTF.

This rearrangement joins TRBV29-1 to TRBJ2-1, with a tentative D call TRBD1 (6 bases). The CDR3 is 14 amino acids. Trimming shortened V by 4 bases and J by 4 bases, and 14 bases separated the two germline ends. Germline loops: CDR1 SQVTM, CDR2 ANQGSEA. As DNA, the CDR3 is TGCAGCGTTGTGGCGTCAGGGGTGTACAATGAGCAGTTCTTC. It yields the protein CSVVASGVYNEQFF.

This clonotype was found a few times. V is TRBV7-2 and J is TRBJ2-3; 9 bases are shared with TRBD2. Germline V gives CDR1 SGHTA, CDR2 FQGNSA. The CDR3 sequence is 16 residues long. V lost 5 bases to trimming and J lost 2 bases; unmatched junction nucleotides: 8. The CDR3 loop is CASSPQGLALTDTQYF. CDR3 nucleotides: TGTGCCAGCAGCCCCCAGGGACTAGCCCTCACAGATACGCAGTATTTT.

This clonotype was recorded at least ten times. The rearrangement joins TRBV28 to TRBJ1-5, with unresolved D. The CDR3 runs 15 residues. CDR1 MDHEN and CDR2 SYDVKM come from the germline V gene. Trimming stripped 6 bases from V and 2 bases from J, with 14 bases between. CDR3 loop: CASSGEGAGNQPQHF. The CDR3 DNA is TGTGCCAGCAGCGGGGAGGGAGCGGGCAATCAGCCCCAGCATTTT.

This clonotype was observed a few times. The J gene is TRBJ2-2, the V gene TRBV5-1, with 8 bases fitting TRBD1. Looked up from germline, CDR1 is SGHRS and CDR2 is YFSETQ. J gave up 5 bases and V 1 base, and 7 bases lay outside the gene matches. The CDR3 sequence is 16 residues long. The CDR3, as DNA: TGCGCCAGCAGCTTGTCAGCAGGGGGCTGGACCGGGGAGCTGTTTTTT. Protein sequence: CASSLSAGGWTGELFF.